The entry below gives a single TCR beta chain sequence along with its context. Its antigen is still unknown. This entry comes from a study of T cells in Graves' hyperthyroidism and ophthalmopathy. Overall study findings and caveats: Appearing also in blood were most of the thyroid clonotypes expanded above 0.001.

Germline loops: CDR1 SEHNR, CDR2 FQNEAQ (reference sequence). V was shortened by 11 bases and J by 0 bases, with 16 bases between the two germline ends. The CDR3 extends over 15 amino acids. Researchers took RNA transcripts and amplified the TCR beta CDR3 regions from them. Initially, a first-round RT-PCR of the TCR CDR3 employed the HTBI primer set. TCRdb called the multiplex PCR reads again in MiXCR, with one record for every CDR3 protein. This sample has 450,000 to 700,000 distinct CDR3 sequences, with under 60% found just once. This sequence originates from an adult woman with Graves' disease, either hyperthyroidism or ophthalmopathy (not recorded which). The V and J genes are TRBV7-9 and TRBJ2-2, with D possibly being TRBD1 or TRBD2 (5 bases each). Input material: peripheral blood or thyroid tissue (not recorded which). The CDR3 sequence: CAGQGESANTGELFF. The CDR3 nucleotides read TGTGCCGGGCAGGGAGAAAGCGCGAACACCGGGGAGCTGTTTTTT.